This T cell receptor beta chain was identified during a study of blood T cell repertoires in COVID-19. The overall study: Sites in the United States, Italy and Spain provided acute and convalescent COVID-19 samples.

Enrolled through a virtual design, the participants were between 18 and 89 years of age and came from under 30 US areas. The table lists this clone with a count of one. Method: immunoSEQ multiplex PCR; TCRdb's copy keeps in-frame clones and lacks some. Here the sample spans about 320,000 clones, 90% being singletons. The CDR3 totals 15 residues. CDR1 and CDR2 from the germline V gene are MNHEY and SMNVEV (reference sequence). Trimming stripped 3 bases from V and 0 bases from J, with 6 bases between. This chain connects TRBV27 to TRBJ1-6; no reliable D call. This TCR came from a man aged 55-75 years who had recovered from COVID-19. Sequencing was performed on PBMCs or T cells enriched from blood (not recorded which). The CDR3 region is CASSFVGSYNSPLHF. DNA of the CDR3: TGTGCCAGCAGTTTTGTCGGCTCCTATAATTCACCCCTCCACTTT.